This is a list of T cell receptor beta chains from one sample in a study of T cell repertoires in cytomegalovirus infection. Antigens of these TCRs are unknown. TCRdb independently ran MiXCR on the reads; one entry per CDR3 protein. The sample has roughly 280,000 distinct CDR3 sequences; approximately 22% are singletons. The material sequenced was cultured PBMCs, taken from culture after CMV antigen stimulation. Source of these receptors: a human donor in good health (CMV status not recorded). Some clones in this sample may be carry-over from other donors' samples. The conserved cysteine and the conserved F or W are not part of the CDR3 here.

TRBJ1-2 | TRBV27 | ASSPSLGAVGYGYT
TRBJ2-2 | TRBV4-3 | ASSQADRYPNTGELF
TRBJ2-1 | TRBV7-2 | ASSLYREKSYNEQF
TRBJ2-2 | TRBV5-4 | ASSLAGLGPGELF
TRBJ2-3 | TRBV20-1 | SARDPGREADTQY
TRBJ1-3 | TRBV6-1 | ASRSQTGISGNTIY
TRBJ2-5 | TRBV7-9 | ASSSSGLQETQY
TRBJ2-1 | TRBV6-2/TRBV6-3 | ASSTGGQRANNEQF
TRBJ2-1 | TRBV18 | ASSPTGGYNEQF
TRBJ2-1 | TRBV6-2/TRBV6-3 | ASSYEEYNEQF
TRBJ2-1 | TRBV7-3 | ASLTSSPGNEQF
TRBJ1-1 | TRBV13 | ASSWGGTTF
TRBJ2-1 | TRBV7-2 | ASSLVSGLSYNEQF
TRBJ2-5 | TRBV7-2 | ASSPFGRELQETQY
TRBJ1-5 | TRBV7-8 | ASSLLNNQPQH
TRBJ1-1 | TRBV7-2 | ASSPHQMNTEAF
TRBJ1-1 | TRBV12-3/TRBV12-4 | ASSSQIEAF
TRBJ2-7 | TRBV2 | ANPGQFSYEQY
TRBJ2-5 | TRBV9 | ASSVDLRGGDQY
TRBJ2-5 | TRBV7-6 | ASSLVRVWGDETQY
TRBJ2-1 | TRBV11-2 | ASRMGGRNEQF
TRBJ2-1 | TRBV11-2 | ASSLDRGSGNSNEQF
TRBJ2-1 | TRBV19 | ASNRGTGSNEQF
TRBJ1-1 | TRBV11-3 | ASSPRAGAMNTEAF
TRBJ2-5 | TRBV20-1 | SATGTSGRIGETQY
TRBJ1-1 | TRBV10-3 | AISESTAGRTEAF
TRBJ2-1 | TRBV18 | ASSPPGESGYNEQF
TRBJ1-2 | TRBV12-3/TRBV12-4 | ASSLVPGQASSNYGYT
TRBJ2-6 | TRBV20-1 | SASSGYGANVLT
TRBJ2-3 | TRBV7-8 | ASSSPLAGVLDTQY
TRBJ2-5 | TRBV7-2 | ASSSDRQETQY
TRBJ1-1 | TRBV12-3/TRBV12-4 | ASSPDWDTEAF
TRBJ1-2 | TRBV7-2 | ATGRDRGRVGYGYT
TRBJ2-3 | TRBV6-2/TRBV6-3 | ASGQAADTQY
TRBJ1-1 | TRBV7-2 | ASSANRGLNTEAF
TRBJ2-7 | TRBV27 | ASSLVGTSGYEQY
TRBJ2-3 | TRBV29-1 | SVDGLAENTDTQY
TRBJ2-1 | TRBV7-2 | ASRGTSGGPNEQF
TRBJ2-6 | TRBV6-6 | ASSSRQSGANVLT
TRBJ1-1 | TRBV6-2/TRBV6-3 | ASSSRENTEAF
TRBJ2-2 | TRBV4-1 | ASSHRGQVNTGELF
TRBJ1-3 | TRBV20-1 | SAREGSGNTIY
TRBJ2-1 | TRBV27 | ASLGGSHVNEQF
TRBJ2-5 | TRBV9 | ASSAVGLGETQY
TRBJ2-7 | TRBV7-6 | ASSLFSASGTSEQY
TRBJ2-5 | TRBV29-1 | SVEETQY
TRBJ2-3 | TRBV2 | ASSAQRGTDTQY
TRBJ2-7 | TRBV10-2 | ASSAATSGRAGNEQY
TRBJ2-1 | TRBV20-1 | SARDPLTPSSYNEQF
TRBJ1-5 | TRBV2 | ASTPSGGYGQPQH
TRBJ2-1 | TRBV6-9 | ARTSDQHNEQF
TRBJ2-3 | TRBV6-2/TRBV6-3 | ASSSGQGATDTQY
TRBJ2-3 | TRBV5-6 | ASSFGSQLPDTQY
TRBJ2-7 | TRBV6-2/TRBV6-3 | ASSPTELRHYEQY